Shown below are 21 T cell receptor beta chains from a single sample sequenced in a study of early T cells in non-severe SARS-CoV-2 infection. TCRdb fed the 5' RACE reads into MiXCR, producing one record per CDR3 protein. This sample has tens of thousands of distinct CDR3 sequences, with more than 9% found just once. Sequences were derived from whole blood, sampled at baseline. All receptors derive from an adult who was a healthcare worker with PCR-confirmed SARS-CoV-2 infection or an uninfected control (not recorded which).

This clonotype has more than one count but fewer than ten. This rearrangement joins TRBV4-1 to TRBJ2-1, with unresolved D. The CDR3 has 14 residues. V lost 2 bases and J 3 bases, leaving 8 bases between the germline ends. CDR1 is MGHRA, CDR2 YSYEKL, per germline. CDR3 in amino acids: CASSQTPVYNEQFF. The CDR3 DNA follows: TGCGCCAGCAGCCAAACGCCCGTCTACAATGAGCAGTTCTTC.

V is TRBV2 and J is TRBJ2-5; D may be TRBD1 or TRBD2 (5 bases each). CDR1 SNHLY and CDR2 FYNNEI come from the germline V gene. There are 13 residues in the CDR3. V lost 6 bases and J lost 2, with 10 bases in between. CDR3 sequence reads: CASSGDGQETQYF. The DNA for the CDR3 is TGTGCCAGCAGCGGGGACGGGCAAGAGACCCAGTACTTC.

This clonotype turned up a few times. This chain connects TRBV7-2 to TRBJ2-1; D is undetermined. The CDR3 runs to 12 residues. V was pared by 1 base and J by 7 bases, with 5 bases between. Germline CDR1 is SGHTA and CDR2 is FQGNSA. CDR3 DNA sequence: TGTGCCAGCAGCTTAGGTTGGAATGAGCAGTTCTTC. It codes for CASSLGWNEQFF.

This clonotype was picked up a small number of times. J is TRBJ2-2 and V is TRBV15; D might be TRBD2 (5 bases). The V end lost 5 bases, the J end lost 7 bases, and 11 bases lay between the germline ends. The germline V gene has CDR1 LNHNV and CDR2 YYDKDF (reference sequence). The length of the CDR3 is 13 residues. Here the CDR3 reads CATSARVSGELFF. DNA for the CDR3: TGTGCCACCAGCGCGAGGGTCAGCGGGGAGCTGTTTTTT.

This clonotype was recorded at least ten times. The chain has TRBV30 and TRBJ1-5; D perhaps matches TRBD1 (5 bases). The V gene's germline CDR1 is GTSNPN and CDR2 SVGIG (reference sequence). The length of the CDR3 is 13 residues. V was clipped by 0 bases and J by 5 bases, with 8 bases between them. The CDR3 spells CAWSVRGDQPQHF. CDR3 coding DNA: TGTGCCTGGAGTGTACGGGGGGATCAGCCCCAGCATTTT.

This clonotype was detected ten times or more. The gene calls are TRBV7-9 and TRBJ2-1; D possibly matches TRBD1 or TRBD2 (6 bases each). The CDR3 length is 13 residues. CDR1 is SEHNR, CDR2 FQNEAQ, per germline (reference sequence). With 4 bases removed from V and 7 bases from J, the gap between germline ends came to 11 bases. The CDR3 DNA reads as TGTGCCAGCAGCTCCGGGGGCCTGAATGAGCAGTTCTTC. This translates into CASSSGGLNEQFF.

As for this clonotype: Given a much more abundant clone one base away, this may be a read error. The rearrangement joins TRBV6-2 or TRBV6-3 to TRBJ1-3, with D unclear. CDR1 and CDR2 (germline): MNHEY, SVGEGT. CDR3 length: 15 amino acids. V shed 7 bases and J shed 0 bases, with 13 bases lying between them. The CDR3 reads CASNSPSPSGNTIYF. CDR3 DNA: TGTGCCAGCAATTCACCGAGTCCCTCTGGAAACACCATATATTTT.

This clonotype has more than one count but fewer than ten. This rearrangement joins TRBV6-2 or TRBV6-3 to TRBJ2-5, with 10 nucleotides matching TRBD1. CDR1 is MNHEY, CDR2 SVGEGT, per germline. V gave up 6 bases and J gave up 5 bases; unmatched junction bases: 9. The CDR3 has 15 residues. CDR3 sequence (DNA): TGTGCCAGCAGGCCCCCGGGACAGGGGAAGGAGACCCAGTACTTC. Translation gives CASRPPGQGKETQYF.

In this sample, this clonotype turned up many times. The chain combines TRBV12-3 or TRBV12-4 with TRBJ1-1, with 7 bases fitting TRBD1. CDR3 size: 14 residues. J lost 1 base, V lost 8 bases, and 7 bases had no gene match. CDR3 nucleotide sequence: TGTGCCAGCTTTCGGGGACAGACGAACACTGAAGCTTTCTTT. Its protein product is CASFRGQTNTEAFF.

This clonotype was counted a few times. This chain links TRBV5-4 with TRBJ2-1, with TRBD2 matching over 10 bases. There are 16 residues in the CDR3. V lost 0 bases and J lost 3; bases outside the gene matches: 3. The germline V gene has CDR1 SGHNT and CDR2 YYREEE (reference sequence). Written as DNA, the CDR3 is TGTGCCAGCAGCTTGGGATCTAGCGGGAGCTACAATGAGCAGTTCTTC. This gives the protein CASSLGSSGSYNEQFF.

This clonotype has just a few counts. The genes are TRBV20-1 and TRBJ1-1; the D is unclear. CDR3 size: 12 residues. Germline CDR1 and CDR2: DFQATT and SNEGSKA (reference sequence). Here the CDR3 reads CSAGEELAEAFF. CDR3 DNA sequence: TGCAGCGCTGGCGAGGAGTTAGCTGAAGCTTTCTTT.

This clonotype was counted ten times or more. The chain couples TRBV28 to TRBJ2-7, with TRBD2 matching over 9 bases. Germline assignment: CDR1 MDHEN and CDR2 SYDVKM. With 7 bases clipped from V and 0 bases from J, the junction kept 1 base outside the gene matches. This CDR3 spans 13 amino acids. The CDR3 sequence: CASNSGSSYEQYF. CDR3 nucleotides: TGTGCCAGCAATAGCGGGAGCTCCTACGAGCAGTACTTC.

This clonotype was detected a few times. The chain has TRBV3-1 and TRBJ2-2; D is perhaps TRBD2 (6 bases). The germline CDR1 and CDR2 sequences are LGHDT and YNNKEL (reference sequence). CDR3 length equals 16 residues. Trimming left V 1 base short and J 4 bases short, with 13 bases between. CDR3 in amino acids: CASSQGVAEITGELFF. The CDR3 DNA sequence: TGTGCCAGCAGCCAAGGGGTAGCGGAGATCACCGGGGAGCTGTTTTTT.

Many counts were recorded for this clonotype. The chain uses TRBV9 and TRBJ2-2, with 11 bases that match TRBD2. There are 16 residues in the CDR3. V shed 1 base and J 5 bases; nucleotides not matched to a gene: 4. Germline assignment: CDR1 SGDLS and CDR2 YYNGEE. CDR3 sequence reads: CASSVSSGRKTGELFF. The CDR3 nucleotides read TGTGCCAGCAGCGTATCTAGCGGGAGGAAGACCGGGGAGCTGTTTTTT.

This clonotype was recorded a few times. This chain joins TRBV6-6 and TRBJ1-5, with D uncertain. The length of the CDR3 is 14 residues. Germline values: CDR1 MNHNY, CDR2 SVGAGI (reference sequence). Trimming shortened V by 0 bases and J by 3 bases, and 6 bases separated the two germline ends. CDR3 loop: CASSYSNLNQPQHF. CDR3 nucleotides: TGTGCCAGCAGTTACTCGAATCTCAATCAGCCCCAGCATTTT.

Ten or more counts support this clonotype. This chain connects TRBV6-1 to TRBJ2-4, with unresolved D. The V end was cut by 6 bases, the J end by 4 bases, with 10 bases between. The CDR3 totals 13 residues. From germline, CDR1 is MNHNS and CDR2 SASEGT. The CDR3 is CASRIAPKNIQYF. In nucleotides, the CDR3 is TGTGCCAGCAGGATAGCCCCGAAAAACATTCAGTACTTC.

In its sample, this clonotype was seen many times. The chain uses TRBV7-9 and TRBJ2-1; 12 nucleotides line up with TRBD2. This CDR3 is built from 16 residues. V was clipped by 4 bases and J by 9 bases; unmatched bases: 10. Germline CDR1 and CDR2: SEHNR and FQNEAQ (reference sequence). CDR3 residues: CASSSQASGRAGEQFF. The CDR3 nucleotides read TGTGCCAGCAGCTCTCAGGCTAGCGGGAGGGCCGGTGAGCAGTTCTTC. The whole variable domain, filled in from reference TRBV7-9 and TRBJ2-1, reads DTGVSQNPRHKITKRGQNVTFRCDPISEHNRLYWYRQTLGQGPEFLTYFQNEAQLEKSRLLSDRFSAERPKGSFSTLEIQRTEQGDSAMYLCASSSQASGRAGEQFFGPGTRLTVL.

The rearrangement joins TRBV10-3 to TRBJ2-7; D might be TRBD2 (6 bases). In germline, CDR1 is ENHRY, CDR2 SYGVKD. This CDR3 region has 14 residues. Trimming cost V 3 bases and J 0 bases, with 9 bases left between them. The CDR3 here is CAISDRGSSYEQYF. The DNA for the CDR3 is TGTGCCATCAGTGATCGGGGGAGCTCCTACGAGCAGTACTTC.

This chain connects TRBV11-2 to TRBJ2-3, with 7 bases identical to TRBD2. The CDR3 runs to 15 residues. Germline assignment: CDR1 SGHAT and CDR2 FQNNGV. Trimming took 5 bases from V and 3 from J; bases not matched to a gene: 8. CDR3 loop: CASSRTPRGTDTQYF. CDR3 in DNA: TGTGCCAGCAGCCGAACTCCGCGGGGGACAGATACGCAGTATTTT. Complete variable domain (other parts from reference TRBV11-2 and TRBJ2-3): EAGVAQSPRYKIIEKRQSVAFWCNPISGHATLYWYQQILGQGPKLLIQFQNNGVVDDSQLPKDRFSAERLKGVDSTLKIQPAKLEDSAVYLCASSRTPRGTDTQYFGPGTRLTVL.

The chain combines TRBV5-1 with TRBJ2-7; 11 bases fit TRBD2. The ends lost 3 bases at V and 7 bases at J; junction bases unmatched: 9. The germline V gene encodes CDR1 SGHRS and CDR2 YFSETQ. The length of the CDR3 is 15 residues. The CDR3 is CASSSLAGGSREQYF. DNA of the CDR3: TGCGCCAGCAGCTCCCTAGCGGGAGGATCGCGGGAGCAGTACTTC.

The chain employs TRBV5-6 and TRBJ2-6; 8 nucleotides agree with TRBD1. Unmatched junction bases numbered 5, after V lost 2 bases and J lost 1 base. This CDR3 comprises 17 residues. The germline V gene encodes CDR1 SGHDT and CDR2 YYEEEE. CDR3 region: CASSFDRGVSGANVLTF. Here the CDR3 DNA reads TGTGCCAGCAGCTTTGACAGGGGAGTGTCTGGGGCCAACGTCCTGACTTTC.